The T cell receptor (beta chain) under discussion was sequenced for a study of T cell repertoires in cytomegalovirus infection (dated by TCRdb to about 2019). About the full investigation: Because public TCR beta signatures pointed to carriage of CMV infection together with the matching HLA type, the HLA type of each donor mattered for the analysis.

The sequencer was an Illumina HiSeq 1500. The public sequencing data were trimmed at Q25 with fastp and processed into clonotypes with MiXCR by TCRdb, which kept only in-frame beta chains. Rows are combined by CDR3 protein, so each entry shows the most common genes and DNA. This sample gives some 100,000 distinct CDR3 sequences in total; 20% to 30% of them show up just once. 35% to 50% of the sample goes to the ten largest clones. This clonotype has at least ten counts. Its antigen remains undetermined. No base-level quality is on record; no much larger clone is a single base apart. What the work shows at the level of the full study, not this receptor alone: The ex vivo response was dominated by HLA-C-restricted CMV-specific TCR beta clonotypes, which also provided the single most frequent clonotype in two of eight donors. In both this cohort and an independent cohort of some 380 donors, the cumulative frequency of public TCR beta family members distinguished carriers of CMV infection plus the relevant HLA type.

The germline V and J ends show losses of 0 bases and 10 bases respectively, and no gene match explains 10 bases of the junction. The cysteine opens and the phenylalanine closes a CDR3 of 18 amino acids. The entry retains the CDR3 DNA only, 54 bases that are in frame from base 1. In the germline V gene, CDR1 corresponds to SGHTA and CDR2 to FQGNSA. The sequence joins TRBV7-2 to TRBJ2-1, and TRBD2 aligns with 15 junction nucleotides. Source material: CD8+ T cells from PBMCs. The TCR sequence derives from a human donor in good health (CMV status not recorded). Some clones in this sample may be carry-over from other donors' samples. The CDR3 reads CASSLALGTSGGTREQFF. The nucleotide sequence is given as TGTGCCAGCAGCTTAGCTTTAGGGACTAGCGGGGGGACCAGGGAGCAGTTCTTC.